The text below deals with one T cell receptor beta chain. Its cognate antigen is unknown. Measured with immunoSEQ multiplex PCR; TCRdb has only the in-frame clones, and not every one. The repertoire holds roughly 65,000 clones, with over 80% as singletons. This record belongs to a study of OX40 agonist ivuxolimab in advanced cancers. Study in general: Subjects had a mean age of roughly 60 years, with a range of 23 to 79; around 83% were male. Study findings and constraints: The expanded peripheral T cells' antigen specificity was not determined. CD8+ T cells were the subset that, on average, had more expanded clones than CD4+.

CDR1 is SGHNT and CDR2 is YYREEE in the germline V gene (reference sequence). The CDR3 runs to 12 residues. The V and J ends lost 0 bases and 4 bases respectively, with 4 bases between them. J is TRBJ1-2 and V is TRBV5-4; D is unclear. The receptor was isolated from an adult with an advanced solid tumor such as melanoma, head and neck, liver or kidney cancer. The specimen comprised CD4+ or CD8+ T cells sorted from blood, sampled in a trial of the OX40 agonist ivuxolimab. DNA of the CDR3: TGTGCCAGCAGCTTGGAAGGCTATGGCTACACCTTC. It yields the protein CASSLEGYGYTF.